The 13 T cell receptor beta chains below were found in one sample sequenced in a study of cytomegalovirus exposure and HLA in healthy donors. The PCR contained 60 Vbeta and 13 Jbeta primers. Measured with immunoSEQ multiplex PCR; TCRdb has only the in-frame clones, and not every one. The sample holds 80,000 or so clones, 67% seen once. The sequenced sample consisted of PBMCs. Receptor source: a woman in her 50s in good health and CMV-seropositive.

The J gene is TRBJ1-1, the V gene TRBV9; D call uncertain. This CDR3 has 13 residues. The V gene lost 4 bases and the J gene lost 4 bases, with 11 bases spanning the gap. The germline V gene has CDR1 SGDLS and CDR2 YYNGEE. The CDR3 DNA follows: TGTGCCAGCAGCCATGTATCGGGCACTGAAGCTTTCTTT. Its translation is CASSHVSGTEAFF.

DNA for the CDR3: TGTGCCAGCAGTTTTCGACAGTGGGTTTACGAGCAGTACGTC. This gives the protein CASSFRQWVYEQYV. V and J are TRBV28 and TRBJ2-7; tentative D call: TRBD1 (5 bases). V lost 3 bases and J lost 4, with 13 bases in between. The germline CDR1 and CDR2 sequences are MDHEN and SYDVKM. This CDR3 contains 14 residues.

V and J are TRBV9 and TRBJ1-6; D gene unclear. Between the trimmed V and J ends, which lost 0 bases and 0 bases, there was a span of 7 bases. The CDR3 has 16 residues. Looked up from germline, CDR1 is SGDLS and CDR2 is YYNGEE. The CDR3 DNA reads as TGTGCCAGCAGCGTAGGAGGCAGCTCCTATAATTCACCCCTCCACTTT. Amino acids: CASSVGGSSYNSPLHF.

The genes are TRBV10-3 and TRBJ1-6, with TRBD1 as a possible D gene (5 bases). Germline V CDR1 and CDR2: ENHRY, SYGVKD. V was shortened by 0 bases and J by 6 bases, with 6 bases between the two germline ends. CDR3 length: 14 residues. The CDR3 is CAISESDSNSPLHF. In nucleotides, the CDR3 is TGTGCCATCAGTGAGTCTGACAGTAATTCACCCCTCCACTTT.

This clone turned up a few times. J is TRBJ2-1 and V is TRBV27, with 7 bases that match TRBD2. V lost 7 bases, J lost 4 bases, and 10 bases stayed unmatched. The CDR3 contains 15 residues. Germline CDR1 MNHEY, CDR2 SMNVEV (reference sequence). CDR3 DNA sequence: TGTGCCAGCAATCAATGGGGGGGGACGTACAATGAGCAGTTCTTC. Translation: CASNQWGGTYNEQFF.

V and J are TRBV27 and TRBJ1-4, with D possibly TRBD1 on 5 matching bases. Germline values: CDR1 MNHEY, CDR2 SMNVEV (reference sequence). Trimming stripped 3 bases from V and 4 bases from J, with 9 bases between. The CDR3 spans 14 residues. CDR3: CASSFGDSNEKLFF. The CDR3 coding sequence is TGTGCCAGCAGTTTCGGAGACAGTAATGAAAAACTGTTTTTT.

The CDR3 region is CASSSNQGPNHTGELFF. CDR3 nucleotide sequence: TGTGCCAGTAGTTCCAATCAGGGGCCAAATCACACCGGGGAGCTGTTTTTT. This chain links TRBV19 with TRBJ2-2; D may be TRBD1 (6 bases). CDR1 LNHDA and CDR2 SQIVND come from the germline V gene (reference sequence). V was clipped by 5 bases and J by 3 bases, with 19 bases between them. This CDR3 is 17 amino acids long. Filled out from reference TRBV19 and TRBJ2-2, the complete variable domain reads DGGITQSPKYLFRKEGQNVTLSCEQNLNHDAMYWYRQDPGQGLRLIYYSQIVNDFQKGDIAEGYSVSREKKESFPLTVTSAQKNPTAFYLCASSSNQGPNHTGELFFGEGSRLTVL.

This clone was seen once. The rearrangement joins TRBV6-5 to TRBJ1-1; D gene uncertain. V lost 5 bases, J lost 5 bases, and 6 bases lay in between. The CDR3 spans 11 residues. Germline CDR1 and CDR2: MNHEY and SVGAGI. CDR3 coding DNA: TGTGCCAGCAGTCTGCGGACTGAAGCTTTCTTT. Translating gives CASSLRTEAFF.

The V call is TRBV15, the J call TRBJ2-7, with D possibly TRBD2 on 6 matching bases. This CDR3 is built from 13 residues. Germline values: CDR1 LNHNV, CDR2 YYDKDF (reference sequence). This CDR3 is CAPHGGSVYEQYV. In DNA form, the CDR3 reads TGTGCTCCACACGGGGGTTCTGTATACGAGCAGTACGTC.

The chain recombines TRBV9 with TRBJ2-5; TRBD2 aligns across 8 bases. CDR3 size: 16 residues. The J segment lost 5 bases and the V segment lost 3 bases, leaving 12 bases of the junction unmatched. CDR1 and CDR2 from the germline V gene are SGDLS and YYNGEE. CDR3 nucleotide sequence: TGTGCCAGCAGCGCACCCCGGGGGGGGAGGGATGAGACCCAGTACTTC. It encodes CASSAPRGGRDETQYF.

The chain recombines TRBV9 with TRBJ2-1, with 9 bases aligning to TRBD2. V shed 5 bases, J shed 6 bases, and the junction held 9 bases outside the gene matches. The germline V gene encodes CDR1 SGDLS and CDR2 YYNGEE. The CDR3 extends over 15 amino acids. DNA of the CDR3: TGTGCCAGCAGGAGGGGGCGGGGGGGCACCAATGAGCAGTTCTTC. As protein: CASRRGRGGTNEQFF. Complete variable domain (other parts from reference TRBV9 and TRBJ2-1): DSGVTQTPKHLITATGQRVTLRCSPRSGDLSVYWYQQSLDQGLQFLIQYYNGEERAKGNILERFSAQQFPDLHSELNLSSLELGDSALYFCASRRGRGGTNEQFFGPGTRLTVL.

The rearrangement uses TRBV6-6 and TRBJ1-1, with 7 bases identical to TRBD1. This CDR3 is built from 15 residues. Germline values: CDR1 MNHNY, CDR2 SVGAGI (reference sequence). V was pared by 5 bases and J by 0 bases, with 6 bases of the junction left unmatched. The CDR3 reads CASSGGQVVNTEAFF. In DNA, the CDR3 is TGTGCCAGCAGTGGTGGACAGGTCGTGAACACTGAAGCTTTCTTT.

This clone has only a few counts. The genes are TRBV30 and TRBJ1-2; no definite D call. This CDR3 region has 13 residues. V was shortened by 1 base and J by 0 bases, with 6 bases between the two germline ends. The germline V gene encodes CDR1 GTSNPN and CDR2 SVGIG (reference sequence). CDR3 in DNA: TGTGCCTGGAGTGCCGACACTAACTATGGCTACACCTTC. Protein product: CAWSADTNYGYTF.